The sequence of this T cell receptor beta chain was determined in a study of T cells in tuberculosis. Study-level background: T cells were selected with CD1B tetramers loaded with glucose monomycolate. Whole-study findings and limits: Active tuberculosis TCR-alpha repertoires lay closer to GMM-specific TCRs than IGRA-negative controls, suggesting clonal expansion. Active tuberculosis patients had shorter CDR3-alpha; the beta difference was nonsignificant.

Remarks on this clone: Its antigen is not known.

Method: immunoSEQ multiplex PCR; TCRdb's copy keeps in-frame clones and lacks some. The data show over 30,000 clones, around 90% seen once. Each donor contributed roughly 100,000 T cells on average, unsorted. Germline V gene data show CDR1 as SGHDT and CDR2 as YYEEEE. Deletions cut 2 bases from V and 6 bases from J, with 14 bases between. The CDR3 contains 15 residues. The material sequenced was PBMCs. The sequence was obtained from a donor aged 5 to 30 with latent tuberculosis or without tuberculosis infection. Some clones in this sample may be carry-over from other donors' samples. The chain employs TRBV5-6 and TRBJ1-4; D is possibly TRBD1 (6 bases). The CDR3 sequence is CASSFGRGSYEKLFF. As DNA, the CDR3 is TGTGCCAGCAGCTTTGGCAGGGGAAGCTATGAAAAACTGTTTTTT. Based on the CDR3 plus reference TRBV5-6 and TRBJ1-4, the full variable domain is DAGVTQSPTHLIKTRGQQVTLRCSPKSGHDTVSWYQQALGQGPQFIFQYYEEEERQRGNFPDRFSGHQFPNYSSELNVNALLLGDSALYLCASSFGRGSYEKLFFGSGTQLSVL.